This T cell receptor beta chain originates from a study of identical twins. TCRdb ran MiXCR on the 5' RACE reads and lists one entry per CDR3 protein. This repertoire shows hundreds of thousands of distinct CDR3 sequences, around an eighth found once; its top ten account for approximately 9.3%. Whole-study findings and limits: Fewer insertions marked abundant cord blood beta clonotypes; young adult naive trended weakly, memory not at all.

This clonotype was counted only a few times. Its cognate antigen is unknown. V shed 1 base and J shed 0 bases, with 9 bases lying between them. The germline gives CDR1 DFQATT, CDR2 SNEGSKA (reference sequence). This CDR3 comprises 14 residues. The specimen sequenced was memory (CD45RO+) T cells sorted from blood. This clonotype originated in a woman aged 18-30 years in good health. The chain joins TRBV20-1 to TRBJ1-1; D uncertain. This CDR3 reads CSARVPQLNTEAFF. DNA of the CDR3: TGCAGTGCTAGAGTACCGCAATTGAACACTGAAGCTTTCTTT.